This paragraph reports one T cell receptor (beta chain). Sequencing used immunoSEQ multiplex PCR; TCRdb keeps in-frame clones, though not all of them. The sample gives 150,000 to 180,000 clones, approximately 80% of which show up once; 9.5% to 13% is in the top ten. The record originates from a study of blood T cell repertoires in COVID-19. Germline assignment: CDR1 SNHLY and CDR2 FYNNEI. With V trimmed by 7 bases and J by 6 bases, 12 bases remained unmatched. The length of the CDR3 is 15 residues. The sequenced sample was peripheral blood. This receptor was identified in a woman aged 60-75 years with COVID-19, enrolled during active disease. The gene calls are TRBV2 and TRBJ1-5, with 7 bases matching TRBD1. The CDR3 DNA reads as TGTGCCAGCACCCCCGGAGGAGACAGGGCTCAGCCCCAGCATTTT. It encodes CASTPGGDRAQPQHF.